These 3 T cell receptor beta chains were all obtained from the same sample, sequenced in a study of blood T cell repertoires in COVID-19 (dated by TCRdb to about 2020). The method behind the library was the immunoSEQ multiplex PCR assay. TCRdb provides this immuneACCESS table in a form limited to in-frame rearrangements. Some clones are lacking; in checked studies, under half of them reflect an unresolved V gene, and why the rest are absent is not known. Here the sample has approximately 150,000 clones; almost 85% occur a single time. Together, the top ten hold 1.4% of the sample. The sample comprised peripheral blood. These receptors came from a man aged 55 to 70 with acute or convalescent COVID-19.

This chain connects TRBV11-2 to TRBJ2-1; unclear D gene. Germline V gene data show CDR1 as SGHAT and CDR2 as FQNNGV. The CDR3 runs 13 residues. Trimming removed 2 bases from V and 9 bases from J, with 11 bases in between. The CDR3 loop reads CASSLNPSSEQFF. The CDR3, as DNA: TGTGCCAGCAGCTTAAATCCTTCTAGTGAGCAGTTCTTC.

This clone was observed at least ten times. The sample has other DNA sequences that encode this CDR3 too. This chain uses TRBV7-3 with TRBJ2-2; 11 nucleotides line up with TRBD2. This CDR3 is 17 amino acids long. V trimming: 4 bases; J trimming: 3 bases; junction bases outside the gene matches: 7. The V gene's germline CDR1 is SGHTA and CDR2 FQGTGA. The CDR3 bases are TGTGCCAGCAGCTCGATAGCGGGAGGGCCGGACACCGGGGAGCTGTTTTTT. This sequence encodes CASSSIAGGPDTGELFF.

DNA of the CDR3: TGCGCCAGCTGGGGACCGGGACTAGCGGGCACCGGGGAGCTGTTTTTT. As protein: CASWGPGLAGTGELFF. The chain carries TRBV5-1 and TRBJ2-2, with 12 bases lining up with TRBD2. Per the germline V gene, CDR1 is SGHRS and CDR2 is YFSETQ. The CDR3 totals 16 residues. V gave up 7 bases and J gave up 4 bases; unmatched junction bases: 8.